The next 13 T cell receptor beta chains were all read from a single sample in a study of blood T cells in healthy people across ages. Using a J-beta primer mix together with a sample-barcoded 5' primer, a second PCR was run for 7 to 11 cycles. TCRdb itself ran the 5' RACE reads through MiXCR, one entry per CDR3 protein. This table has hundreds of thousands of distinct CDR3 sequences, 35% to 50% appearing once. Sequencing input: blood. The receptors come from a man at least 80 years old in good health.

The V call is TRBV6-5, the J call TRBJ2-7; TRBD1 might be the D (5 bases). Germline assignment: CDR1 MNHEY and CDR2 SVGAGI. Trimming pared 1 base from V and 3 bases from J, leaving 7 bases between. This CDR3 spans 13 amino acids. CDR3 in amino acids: CASSYFDSYEQYF. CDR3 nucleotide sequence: TGTGCCAGCAGTTACTTTGACAGCTACGAGCAGTACTTC.

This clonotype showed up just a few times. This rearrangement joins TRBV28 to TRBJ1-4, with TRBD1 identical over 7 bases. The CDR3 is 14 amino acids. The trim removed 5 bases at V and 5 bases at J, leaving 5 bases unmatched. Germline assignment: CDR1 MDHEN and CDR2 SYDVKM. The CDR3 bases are TGTGCCAGCAGTCTTACAGGGGAGAATGAAAAACTGTTTTTT. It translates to CASSLTGENEKLFF.

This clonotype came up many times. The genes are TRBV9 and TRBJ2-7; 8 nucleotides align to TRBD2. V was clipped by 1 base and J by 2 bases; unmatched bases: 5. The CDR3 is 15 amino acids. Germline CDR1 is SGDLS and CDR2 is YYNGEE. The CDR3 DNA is TGTGCCAGCAGCGTATCTAGCGGGTCTACCTACGAGCAGTACTTC. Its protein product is CASSVSSGSTYEQYF.

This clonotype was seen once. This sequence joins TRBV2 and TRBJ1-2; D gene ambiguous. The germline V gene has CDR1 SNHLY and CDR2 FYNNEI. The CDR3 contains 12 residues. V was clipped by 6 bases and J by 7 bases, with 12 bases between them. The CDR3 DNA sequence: TGTGCCAGCAGAATGGCCCTCCGTGGCTACACCTTC. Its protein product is CASRMALRGYTF. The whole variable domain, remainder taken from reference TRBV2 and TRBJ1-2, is EPEVTQTPSHQVTQMGQEVILRCVPISNHLYFYWYRQILGQKVEFLVSFYNNEISEKSEIFDDQFSVERPDGSNFTLKIRSTKLEDSAMYFCASRMALRGYTFGSGTRLTVV.

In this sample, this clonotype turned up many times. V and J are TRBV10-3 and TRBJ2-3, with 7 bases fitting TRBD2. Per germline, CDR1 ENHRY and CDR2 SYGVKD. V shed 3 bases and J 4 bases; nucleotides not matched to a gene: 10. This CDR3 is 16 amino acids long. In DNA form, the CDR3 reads TGTGCCATCAGTGATAGCGCCAGGGAGGGTCCAGATACGCAGTATTTT. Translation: CAISDSAREGPDTQYF.

The CDR3 region is CASGVRGVPYNEQFF. In DNA form, the CDR3 reads TGTGCTAGTGGGGTCCGAGGGGTTCCCTACAATGAGCAGTTCTTC. The V gene is TRBV12-5, the J gene TRBJ2-1; D may correspond to TRBD1 or TRBD2 (5 bases each). This CDR3 has 15 residues. Per the germline V gene, CDR1 is LGHNT and CDR2 is FRNRAP. The V and J ends lost 6 bases and 2 bases respectively, with 14 bases between them. The entire variable domain, with the rest obtained from reference TRBV12-5 and TRBJ2-1, is as follows: DARVTQTPRHKVTEMGQEVTMRCQPILGHNTVFWYRQTMMQGLELLAYFRNRAPLDDSGMPKDRFSAEMPDATLATLKIQPSEPRDSAVYFCASGVRGVPYNEQFFGPGTRLTVL.

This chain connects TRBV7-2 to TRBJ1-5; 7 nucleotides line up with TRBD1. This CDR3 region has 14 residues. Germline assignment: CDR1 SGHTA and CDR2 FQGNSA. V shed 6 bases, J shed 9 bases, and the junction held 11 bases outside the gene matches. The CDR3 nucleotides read TGTGCCAGCAGTTCCGGACAGGTAGGTCGGCCCCAGCATTTT. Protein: CASSSGQVGRPQHF.

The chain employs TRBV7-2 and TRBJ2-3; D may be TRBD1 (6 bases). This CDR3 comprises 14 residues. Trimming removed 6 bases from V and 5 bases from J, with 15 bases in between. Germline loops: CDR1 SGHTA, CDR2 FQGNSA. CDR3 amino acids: CASSIQGGQDTQYF. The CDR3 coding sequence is TGTGCCAGCAGTATACAGGGTGGGCAAGATACGCAGTATTTT.

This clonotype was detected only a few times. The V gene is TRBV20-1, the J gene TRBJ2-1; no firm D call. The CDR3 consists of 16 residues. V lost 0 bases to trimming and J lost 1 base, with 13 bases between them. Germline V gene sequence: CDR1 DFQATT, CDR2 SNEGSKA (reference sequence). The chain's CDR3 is CSARDFRTESYNEQFF. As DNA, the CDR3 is TGCAGTGCTAGAGATTTCAGGACGGAATCCTACAATGAGCAGTTCTTC.

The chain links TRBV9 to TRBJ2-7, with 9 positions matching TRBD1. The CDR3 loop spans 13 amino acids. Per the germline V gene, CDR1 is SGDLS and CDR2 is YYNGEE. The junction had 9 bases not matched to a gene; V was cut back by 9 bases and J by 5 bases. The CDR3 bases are TGTGCCACCGGTCCCGGGACAGGGAACGAGCAGTACTTC. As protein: CATGPGTGNEQYF.

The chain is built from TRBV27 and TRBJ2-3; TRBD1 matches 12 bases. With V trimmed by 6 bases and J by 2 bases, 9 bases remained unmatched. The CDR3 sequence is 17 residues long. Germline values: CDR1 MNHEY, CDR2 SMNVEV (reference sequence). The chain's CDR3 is CASRRSGTGGLTDTQYF. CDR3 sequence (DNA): TGTGCCAGCAGGCGTTCCGGGACAGGGGGCCTCACAGATACGCAGTATTTT.

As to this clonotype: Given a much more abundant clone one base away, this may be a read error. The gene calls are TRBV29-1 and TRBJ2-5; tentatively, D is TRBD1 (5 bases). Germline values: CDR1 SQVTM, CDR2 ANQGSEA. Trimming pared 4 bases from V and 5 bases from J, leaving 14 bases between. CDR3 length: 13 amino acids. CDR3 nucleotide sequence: TGCAGCGTTGTTGCGGCAGGGTGGGAGACCCAGTACTTC. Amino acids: CSVVAAGWETQYF.

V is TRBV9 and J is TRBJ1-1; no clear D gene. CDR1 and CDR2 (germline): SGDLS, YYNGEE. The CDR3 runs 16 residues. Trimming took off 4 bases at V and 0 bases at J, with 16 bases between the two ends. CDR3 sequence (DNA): TGTGCCAGCAGCCCCCGGGGTGACACAATGAACACTGAAGCTTTCTTT. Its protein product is CASSPRGDTMNTEAFF.